The table lists the clone carrying this TCR beta chain with many counts. The antigen is unknown. Thyroid surgery had not been preceded by any treatment in any patient. V shed 0 bases and J 3 bases; nucleotides not matched to a gene: 4. The CDR3 totals 15 residues. In germline, CDR1 is MNHNS, CDR2 SASEGT. In the study's own analysis: Variation in CDR3 across clinicopathological groups served as the basis for constructing a distant-metastasis classifier in papillary thyroid cancer. TCRdb re-called the PCR reads via MiXCR. Clone size and V and J calls follow TCRdb, not the original study. The repertoire consists of 21,000 or so clones, with around 15% occurring once and the leading ten covering around 36%. The record originates from a study of metastatic and nonmetastatic thyroid tumors. Study context: Comparison of repertoires was carried out across blood and tumor or nodule tissue from malignant and benign thyroid patients. Study results and caveats: Within blood and tumor, benign nodules reportedly had significantly lower TCR beta diversity than malignant thyroid tumors did.

The chain carries TRBV6-1 and TRBJ2-7, with 8 positions matching TRBD2. Material: blood. The sequence was collected from a female donor with papillary thyroid cancer or a benign thyroid nodule (not recorded which). Some clones in this sample may be carry-over from other donors' samples. The CDR3 DNA reads as TGTGCCAGCAGTGAAGCAGCGGGAGTCTTCTACGAGCAGTACTTC. Translated: CASSEAAGVFYEQYF.